A selection of T cell receptor beta chains follows, all from one sample in a study of T-cell reconstitution after alpha-beta-depleted transplantation in children. A single record per CDR3 protein comes from TCRdb applying MiXCR to the PCR reads. The sample holds a few hundred thousand distinct CDR3 sequences, approximately 13% seen once. The starting material was PBMCs, mostly from graft donor cells, obtained 360 days after TCRalphabeta/CD19-depleted stem cell transplant. The receptors here all came from a male patient aged 5 to 17 who had a stem cell transplant for acute myeloid leukemia, so the T cells may come from the graft donor. The CDR3 runs from the conserved cysteine through the conserved F or W. Fields, in order: CDR3 DNA, CDR3 protein, CDR3 length, clone size, D gene, V gene, J gene. A D gene is named only where the DNA matches it firmly. Rows may omit the clone size; those that give it use once, few, many or a size class.

CDR3 DNA: TGCAGCGTTGGGATCCACGCAGCCTACGAGCAGTACTTC
CDR3 protein: CSVGIHAAYEQYF
CDR3 length: 13
clone size: .
D gene: .
V gene: TRBV29-1
J gene: TRBJ2-7

CDR3 DNA: TGTGCCAGCAGCTTAGCGGTAGCGGGAGGAGCTTCCTCCTACGAGCAGTACTTC
CDR3 protein: CASSLAVAGGASSYEQYF
CDR3 length: 18
clone size: few
D gene: TRBD2
V gene: TRBV7-6
J gene: TRBJ2-7

CDR3 DNA: TGTGCCAGCATGTCGGGTACTCCCTACGAGCAGTACTTC
CDR3 protein: CASMSGTPYEQYF
CDR3 length: 13
clone size: .
D gene: .
V gene: TRBV28
J gene: TRBJ2-7

CDR3 DNA: TGTGCCAGCAGCTTAATGGACCTAGCGCTACAAGAGACCCAGTACTTC
CDR3 protein: CASSLMDLALQETQYF
CDR3 length: 16
clone size: few
D gene: .
V gene: TRBV7-2
J gene: TRBJ2-5

CDR3 DNA: TGTGCCAGCAGCAACAGGGGACCGGGACTAGCGAGCACAGATACGCAGTATTTT
CDR3 protein: CASSNRGPGLASTDTQYF
CDR3 length: 18
clone size: many
D gene: TRBD2
V gene: TRBV7-8
J gene: TRBJ2-3

CDR3 DNA: TGCAGTGCTAGCGGCGGGCAGGAATTCACAGATACGCAGTATTTT
CDR3 protein: CSASGGQEFTDTQYF
CDR3 length: 15
clone size: .
D gene: .
V gene: TRBV20-1
J gene: TRBJ2-3

CDR3 DNA: TGTGCCATCAGTGAAGGACAGAGATCCTACGAGCAGTACTTC
CDR3 protein: CAISEGQRSYEQYF
CDR3 length: 14
clone size: few
D gene: .
V gene: TRBV10-3
J gene: TRBJ2-7

CDR3 DNA: TGCAGTGCTAGCAGAGCGGGGGGGGAGCAGTTCTTC
CDR3 protein: CSASRAGGEQFF
CDR3 length: 12
clone size: .
D gene: TRBD2
V gene: TRBV20-1
J gene: TRBJ2-1

CDR3 DNA: TGTGCCAGCAGCCCCACTCGAGGCGGGAGGGCCCGCACAGATACGCAGTATTTT
CDR3 protein: CASSPTRGGRARTDTQYF
CDR3 length: 18
clone size: few
D gene: TRBD2
V gene: TRBV11-1
J gene: TRBJ2-3

CDR3 DNA: TGTGCCAGCAGTTTATCGGGGAGGGAGGGCTATGGCTACACCTTC
CDR3 protein: CASSLSGREGYGYTF
CDR3 length: 15
clone size: .
D gene: .
V gene: TRBV27
J gene: TRBJ1-2

CDR3 DNA: TGTGCCTGGAGGCCTGAGGGTGGTCACTACAATGAGCAGTTCTTC
CDR3 protein: CAWRPEGGHYNEQFF
CDR3 length: 15
clone size: .
D gene: .
V gene: TRBV30
J gene: TRBJ2-1

CDR3 DNA: TGCGCCAGCAGCCTCTTTAGCGGGAGGGCCTGGAATGAGCAGTTCTTC
CDR3 protein: CASSLFSGRAWNEQFF
CDR3 length: 16
clone size: many
D gene: TRBD2
V gene: TRBV5-1
J gene: TRBJ2-1

CDR3 DNA: TGCAGTGCCATCCGAGAGGTAGTCAATGAGCAGTTCTTC
CDR3 protein: CSAIREVVNEQFF
CDR3 length: 13
clone size: few
D gene: .
V gene: TRBV20-1
J gene: TRBJ2-1

CDR3 DNA: TGTGCTAGTGGTTTGGGCCTAGGGAGCTCCTACGAGCAGTACTTC
CDR3 protein: CASGLGLGSSYEQYF
CDR3 length: 15
clone size: .
D gene: .
V gene: TRBV12-5
J gene: TRBJ2-7

CDR3 DNA: TGTGCCAGCAGTTATGACGACAGAGCCTACGAGCAGTACTTC
CDR3 protein: CASSYDDRAYEQYF
CDR3 length: 14
clone size: few
D gene: .
V gene: TRBV6-5
J gene: TRBJ2-7

CDR3 DNA: TGTGCCAGCAGCATACGACCCCCGGAGGGGACCAAAAACATTCAGTACTTC
CDR3 protein: CASSIRPPEGTKNIQYF
CDR3 length: 17
clone size: .
D gene: .
V gene: TRBV7-2
J gene: TRBJ2-4

CDR3 DNA: TGTGCCAGTAGTATGGACGGCCCACGACCCTACAATGAGCAGTTCTTC
CDR3 protein: CASSMDGPRPYNEQFF
CDR3 length: 16
clone size: few
D gene: .
V gene: TRBV19
J gene: TRBJ2-1

CDR3 DNA: TGTGCCAGCAGCTTAGGGCTAGCGGGAGGCGAGTGGGAGTTTTATAATGAGCAGTTCTTC
CDR3 protein: CASSLGLAGGEWEFYNEQFF
CDR3 length: 20
clone size: .
D gene: TRBD2
V gene: TRBV7-8
J gene: TRBJ2-1